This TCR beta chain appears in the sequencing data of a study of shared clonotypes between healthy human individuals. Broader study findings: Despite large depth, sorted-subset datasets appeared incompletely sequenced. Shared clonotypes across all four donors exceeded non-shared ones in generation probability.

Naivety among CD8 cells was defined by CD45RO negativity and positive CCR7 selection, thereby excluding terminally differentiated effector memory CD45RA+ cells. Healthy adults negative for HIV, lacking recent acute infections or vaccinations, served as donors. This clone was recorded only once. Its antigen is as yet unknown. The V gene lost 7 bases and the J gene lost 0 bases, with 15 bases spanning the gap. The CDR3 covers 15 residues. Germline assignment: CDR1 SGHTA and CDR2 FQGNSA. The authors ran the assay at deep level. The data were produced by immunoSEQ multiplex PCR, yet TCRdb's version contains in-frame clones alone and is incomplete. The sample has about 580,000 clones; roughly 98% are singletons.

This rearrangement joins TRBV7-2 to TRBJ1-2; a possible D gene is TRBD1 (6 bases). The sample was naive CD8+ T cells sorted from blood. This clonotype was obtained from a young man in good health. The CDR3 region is CASTPGAGPNYGYTF. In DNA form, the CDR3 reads TGTGCCAGCACCCCGGGGGCGGGGCCTAACTATGGCTACACCTTC. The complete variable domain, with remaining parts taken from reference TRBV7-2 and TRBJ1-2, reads GAGVSQSPSNKVTEKGKDVELRCDPISGHTALYWYRQSLGQGLEFLIYFQGNSAPDKSGLPSDRFSAERTGGSVSTLTIQRTQQEDSAVYLCASTPGAGPNYGYTFGSGTRLTVV.